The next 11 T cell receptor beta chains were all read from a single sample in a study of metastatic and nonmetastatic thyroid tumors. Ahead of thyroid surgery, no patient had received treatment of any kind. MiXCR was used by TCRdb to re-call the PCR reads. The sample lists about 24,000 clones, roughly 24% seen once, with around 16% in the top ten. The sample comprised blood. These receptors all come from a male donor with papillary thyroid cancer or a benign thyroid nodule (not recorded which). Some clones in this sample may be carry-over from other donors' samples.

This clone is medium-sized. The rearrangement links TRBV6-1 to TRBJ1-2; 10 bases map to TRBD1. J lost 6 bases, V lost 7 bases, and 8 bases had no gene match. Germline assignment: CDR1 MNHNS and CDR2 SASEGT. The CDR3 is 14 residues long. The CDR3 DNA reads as TGTGCCAGCACCCCGGGACAGGGGCTCGATGGCTACACCTTC. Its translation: CASTPGQGLDGYTF.

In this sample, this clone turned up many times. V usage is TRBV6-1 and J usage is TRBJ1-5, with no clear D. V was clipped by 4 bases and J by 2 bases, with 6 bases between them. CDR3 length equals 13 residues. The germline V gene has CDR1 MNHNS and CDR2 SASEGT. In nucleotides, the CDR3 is TGTGCCAGCAGTGGGGAGCGCAATCAGCCCCAGCATTTT. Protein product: CASSGERNQPQHF.

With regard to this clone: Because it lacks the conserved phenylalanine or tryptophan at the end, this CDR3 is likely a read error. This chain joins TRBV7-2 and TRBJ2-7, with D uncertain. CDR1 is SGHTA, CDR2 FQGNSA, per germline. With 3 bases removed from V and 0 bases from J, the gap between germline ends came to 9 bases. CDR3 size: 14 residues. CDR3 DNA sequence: TGTGCCAGCAGCTTGGTGCGGACCTCCTACGAGCAGTACTTA. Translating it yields CASSLVRTSYEQYL.

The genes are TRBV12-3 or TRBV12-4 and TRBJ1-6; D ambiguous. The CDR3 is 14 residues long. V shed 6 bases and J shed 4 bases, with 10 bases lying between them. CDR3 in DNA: TGTGCCAGCAGGTTACCCGAATATAATTCACCCCTCCACTTT. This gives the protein CASRLPEYNSPLHF.

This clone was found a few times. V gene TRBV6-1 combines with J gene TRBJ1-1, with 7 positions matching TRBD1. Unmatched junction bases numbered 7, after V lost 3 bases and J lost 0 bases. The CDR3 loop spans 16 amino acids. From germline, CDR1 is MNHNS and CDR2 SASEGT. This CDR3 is CASSENRGFMNTEAFF. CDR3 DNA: TGTGCCAGCAGTGAGAACAGGGGATTCATGAACACTGAAGCTTTCTTT.

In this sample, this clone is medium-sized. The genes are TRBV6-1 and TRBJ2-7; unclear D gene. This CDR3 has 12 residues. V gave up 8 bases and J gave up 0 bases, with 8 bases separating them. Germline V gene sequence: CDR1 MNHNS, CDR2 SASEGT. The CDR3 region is CASQISSYEQYF. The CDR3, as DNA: TGTGCCAGCCAGATCAGCTCCTACGAGCAGTACTTC.

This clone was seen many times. The CDR3 loop reads CASSGGQINTGELFF. The DNA for the CDR3 is TGTGCCAGCTCTGGAGGACAAATAAACACCGGGGAGCTGTTTTTT. This chain uses TRBV18 with TRBJ2-2; D possibly uses TRBD1 or TRBD2 (5 bases each). The CDR3 has 15 residues. With 6 bases removed from V and 2 bases from J, the gap between germline ends came to 13 bases. Germline assignment: CDR1 KGHSH and CDR2 LQKENI.

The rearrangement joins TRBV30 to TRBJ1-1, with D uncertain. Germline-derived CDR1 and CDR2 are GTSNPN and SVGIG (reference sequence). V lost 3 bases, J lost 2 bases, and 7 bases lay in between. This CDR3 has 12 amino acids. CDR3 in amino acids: CAWRSVNTEAFF. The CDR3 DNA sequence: TGTGCCTGGAGGTCAGTAAACACTGAAGCTTTCTTT. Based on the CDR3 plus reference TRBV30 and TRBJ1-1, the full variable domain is SQTIHQWPATLVQPVGSPLSLECTVEGTSNPNLYWYRQAAGRGLQLLFYSVGIGQISSEVPQNLSASRPQDRQFILSSKKLLLSDSGFYLCAWRSVNTEAFFGQGTRLTVV.

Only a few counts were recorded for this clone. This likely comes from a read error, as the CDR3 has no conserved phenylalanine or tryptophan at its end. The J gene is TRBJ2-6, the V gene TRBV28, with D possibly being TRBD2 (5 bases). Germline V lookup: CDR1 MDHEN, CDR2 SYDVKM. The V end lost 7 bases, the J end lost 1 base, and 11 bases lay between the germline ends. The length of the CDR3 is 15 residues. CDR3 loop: CASIIRRSGANVLTL. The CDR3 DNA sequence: TGTGCCAGCATCATAAGGAGGTCTGGGGCCAACGTCCTGACTCTC.

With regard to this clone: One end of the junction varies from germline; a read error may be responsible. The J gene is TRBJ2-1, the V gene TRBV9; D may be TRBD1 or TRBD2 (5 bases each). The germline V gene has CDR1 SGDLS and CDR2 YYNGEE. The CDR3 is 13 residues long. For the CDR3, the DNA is TGTGCCAGCGGGACGGCGACCTACAATGAGCCGTTCTTC. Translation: CASGTATYNEPFF.

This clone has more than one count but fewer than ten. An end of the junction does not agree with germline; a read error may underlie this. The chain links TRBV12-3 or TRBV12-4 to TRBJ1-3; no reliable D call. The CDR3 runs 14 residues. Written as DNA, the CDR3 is TGTGCCAGAAGTTTAGCACGAGGCCGGGACACCATATATTTT. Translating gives CARSLARGRDTIYF.